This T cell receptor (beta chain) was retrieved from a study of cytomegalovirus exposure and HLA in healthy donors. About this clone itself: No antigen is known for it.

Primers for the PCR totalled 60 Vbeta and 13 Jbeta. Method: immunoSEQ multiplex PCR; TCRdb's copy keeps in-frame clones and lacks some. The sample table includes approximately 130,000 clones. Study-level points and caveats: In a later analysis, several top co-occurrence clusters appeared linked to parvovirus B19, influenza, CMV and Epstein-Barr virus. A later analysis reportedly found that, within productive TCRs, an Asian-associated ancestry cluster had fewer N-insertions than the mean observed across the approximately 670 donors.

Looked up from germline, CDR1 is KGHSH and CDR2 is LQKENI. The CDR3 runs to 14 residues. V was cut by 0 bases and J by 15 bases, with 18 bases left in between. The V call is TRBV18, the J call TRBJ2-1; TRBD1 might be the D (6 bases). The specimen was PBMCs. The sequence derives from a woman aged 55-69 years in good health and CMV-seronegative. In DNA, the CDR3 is TGTGCCAGCTCACCACCGGGGGACACGGGCGTGGCGTTCTTC. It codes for CASSPPGDTGVAFF.